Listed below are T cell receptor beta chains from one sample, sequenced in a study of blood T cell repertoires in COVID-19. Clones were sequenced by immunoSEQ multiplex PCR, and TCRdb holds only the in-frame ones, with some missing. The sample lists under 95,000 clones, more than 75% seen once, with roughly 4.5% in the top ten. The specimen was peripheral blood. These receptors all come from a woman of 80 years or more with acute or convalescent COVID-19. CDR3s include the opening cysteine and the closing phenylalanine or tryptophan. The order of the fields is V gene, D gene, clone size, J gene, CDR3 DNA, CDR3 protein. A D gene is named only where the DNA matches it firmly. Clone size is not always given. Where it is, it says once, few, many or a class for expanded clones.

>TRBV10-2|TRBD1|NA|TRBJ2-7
TGCGCCAGCAGTGGAGGACAGGGGGGCTACGAGCAGTACTTC
CASSGGQGGYEQYF
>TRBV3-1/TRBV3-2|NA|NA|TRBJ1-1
TGTGCCAGCAGCCAGTGGGGCCGGAGCACTGAAGCTTTCTTT
CASSQWGRSTEAFF
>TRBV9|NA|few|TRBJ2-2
TGTGCCAGCAGCGGAGGTCGCGGGACTTCGAACACCGGGGAGCTGTTTTTT
CASSGGRGTSNTGELFF
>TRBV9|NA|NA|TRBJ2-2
TGTGCCAGCAGCGTAGGACCAGGGTCTTCTACCGGGGAGCTGTTTTTT
CASSVGPGSSTGELFF
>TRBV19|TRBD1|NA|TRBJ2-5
TGTGCCAGTAGGGACAGGGGGCGAGAGACCCAGTACTTC
CASRDRGRETQYF
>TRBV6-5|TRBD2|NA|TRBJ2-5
TGTGCCAGCAGCCGCGGGGGGGCCGAGGAGACCCAGTACTTC
CASSRGGAEETQYF
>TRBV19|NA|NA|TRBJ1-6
TGTGCCAGTAGTCCGGAAACAGGGAGACCCCTCCACTTT
CASSPETGRPLHF
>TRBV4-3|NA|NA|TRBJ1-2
TGCGCCAGCAGCCACGGGTCGAACTATGGCTACACCTTC
CASSHGSNYGYTF
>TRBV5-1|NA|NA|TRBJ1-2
TGCGCCAGCAGCCCGTCGGGGGGAAACTATGGCTACACCTTC
CASSPSGGNYGYTF
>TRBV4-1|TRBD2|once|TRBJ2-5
TGCGCCAGCAGCCAAGATACCCCTAGCGGGAGCAGAGAGACCCAGTACTTC
CASSQDTPSGSRETQYF
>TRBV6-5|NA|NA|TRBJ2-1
TGTGCCAGCAGTTACGAACGGGGTAGGAATGAGCAGTTCTTC
CASSYERGRNEQFF
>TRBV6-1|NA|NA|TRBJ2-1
TGTGCCAGCAGTGAATTAGGCCTAGCGAACTATGAGCAGTTCTTC
CASSELGLANYEQFF